This T cell receptor (beta chain) was captured in a study of CD8 T cells in Susac syndrome. The authors reverse transcribed roughly 0.5 to 1 ug RNA with random hexamers. An immunoSEQ multiplex PCR amplified TCR beta CDR3 over 54 Vbeta and 13 Jbeta. One entry per CDR3 protein results from TCRdb running MiXCR on the immunoSEQ multiplex PCR reads. Of some 190,000 distinct CDR3 sequences listed, about 95% are singletons. The CDR3 has 16 amino acids. CDR1 is SGDLS, CDR2 YYNGEE, per germline. V lost 3 bases and J 0 bases, leaving 14 bases between the germline ends. Matched for age and sex, the controls were healthy donors. General study points: As the study acknowledged, the number of individuals in its TCR sequencing and HLA analysis was relatively small.

This clonotype was picked up one time. No antigen is known for it. Sequencing input: CD4+ T cells from PBMCs. V gene TRBV9 combines with J gene TRBJ2-3; the D gene is possibly TRBD2 (6 bases). This clonotype was sampled from a human donor in good health. The CDR3 region is CASSGETGLSTDTQYF. The CDR3 nucleotides are TGTGCCAGCAGCGGGGAGACGGGACTCAGCACAGATACGCAGTATTTT.